This T cell receptor beta chain was sequenced during a study of blood T cell repertoires in COVID-19. About the research overall: Material from acute and convalescent COVID-19 was sourced from the United States, Italy and Spain.

The length of the CDR3 is 15 residues. CDR1 and CDR2 from the germline V gene are SGHDN and FVKESK. The ends were cut back, 4 bases at V and 0 bases at J, with 13 bases in the middle. Donors of Cohort 3 who recovered were those that had two negative PCRs, clearance, or symptom resolution. Original methodology: By means of reference gene primer amplification, nucleated cell counts were estimated. Assay used: immunoSEQ multiplex PCR; TCRdb lists only in-frame clones, some missing. D and trimming were read from the DNA, whereas the V and J calls and clone size are those reported in that table. The sample contains 360,000 or so clones, about 90% of which appear only once.

Material: PBMCs or T cells enriched from blood (not recorded which). This clonotype originated in a woman in her twenties or thirties who had recovered from COVID-19. The J gene is TRBJ2-7, the V gene TRBV14; D possibly corresponds to TRBD1 (5 bases). The CDR3 DNA follows: TGTGCCAGCAGCCCAGGGCGCGAAATCTCCTACGAGCAGTACTTC. Its protein product is CASSPGREISYEQYF.